The clone carrying this T cell receptor beta chain was seen once. The antigen is undetermined. The sample comes from a study of CD8+ T cells in alopecia areata. Looking at the study overall: Oral tofacitinib, 5 to 10 mg twice daily, was given in an open-label trial. Tofacitinib was given for 6 to 18 months, then stopped for 6 months.

Study results and caveats: In lesional scalp, particularly from alopecia totalis/universalis, clonality was higher than in normal scalp.

RNA was extracted and reverse transcribed into cDNA as the sequencing template. Data came from immunoSEQ multiplex PCR; TCRdb stores just in-frame clones and leaves some out. Altogether 120,000 or so clones are present, roughly 63% being singletons, with the ten largest covering around 30%. Treatment here: oral pan-JAK inhibitor, 5-10 mg twice daily. This receptor was identified in a human donor with alopecia areata. The sequencing here drew on CD8+ T cells sorted from blood, taken at week 4, from a patient treated with tofacitinib.

The CDR3 is CSVVPGQGSYEQYF. The CDR3 region has the DNA TGCAGCGTAGTTCCGGGACAGGGCTCCTACGAGCAGTACTTC. This chain links TRBV29-1 with TRBJ2-7, with 9 nucleotides matching TRBD1. The CDR3 has 14 residues. V trimming: 6 bases; J trimming: 0 bases; junction bases outside the gene matches: 6. CDR1 and CDR2 (germline): SQVTM, ANQGSEA.